This T cell receptor (beta chain) was obtained from a study of control samples from healthy donors and cancer patients. Repertoires were generated with immunoSEQ multiplex PCR, while TCRdb's copy carries only in-frame clones and drops some. The sample consists of some 80,000 clones, roughly 92% of them appearing once. The CDR3 spans 16 residues. Per germline, CDR1 SGHRS and CDR2 YFSETQ. V dropped 6 bases and J dropped 0 bases, with 16 bases sitting between them. The chain recombines TRBV5-1 with TRBJ2-1, with D possibly being TRBD1 or TRBD2 (6 bases each). The sequenced material came from blood. This TCR was sampled from a woman aged 60-70 years in good health. CDR3 loop: CASTLGGPSSYNEQFF. CDR3 nucleotides: TGCGCCAGCACCCTCGGGGGCCCAAGCTCCTACAATGAGCAGTTCTTC. Full variable domain (remainder filled in from reference TRBV5-1 and TRBJ2-1): KAGVTQTPRYLIKTRGQQVTLSCSPISGHRSVSWYQQTPGQGLQFLFEYFSETQRNKGNFPGRFSGRQFSNSRSEMNVSTLELGDSALYLCASTLGGPSSYNEQFFGPGTRLTVL.